This entry lists 4 T cell receptor beta chains sequenced from one sample in a study of CD8+CD57+ T cells in acquired aplastic anemia. The use of genomic DNA as template underpinned the TCR beta VDJ and CDR3 profiling. MiXCR was run by TCRdb on the reads, yielding one entry per CDR3 protein. The top ten clones hold 45% to 55% of a sample with about 170,000 distinct CDR3 sequences, 63% of them seen once. Sequencing input: sorted CD4+, CD8+, or CD8+CD57+ T cells (not recorded which) from PBMCs. The origin of the receptors is a human donor in good health.

The J gene is TRBJ2-2, the V gene TRBV24-1, with 9 positions matching TRBD1. The CDR3 is made up of 16 amino acids. Unmatched junction bases numbered 4, after V lost 1 base and J lost 5 bases. Germline values: CDR1 KGHDR, CDR2 SFDVKD. CDR3 region: CATSDFGQGFTGELFF. As DNA, the CDR3 is TGTGCCACCAGTGATTTCGGACAGGGGTTTACCGGGGAGCTGTTTTTT.

On this clonotype: The CDR3 does not close with the conserved phenylalanine or tryptophan, likely indicating a read error. The V call is TRBV29-1, the J call TRBJ2-1; 7 bases align to TRBD2. The CDR3 covers 12 residues. Germline assignment: CDR1 SQVTM and CDR2 ANQGSEA. The CDR3 spells CVGLADYNEQFL. The DNA for the CDR3 is TGCGTGGGGCTAGCGGACTACAATGAGCAGTTCCTC.

This clonotype appeared once. This chain uses TRBV2 with TRBJ2-7; tentative D call: TRBD1 (6 bases). The V and J ends lost 4 bases and 4 bases respectively, with 14 bases between them. The CDR3 is 14 residues long. Per germline, CDR1 SNHLY and CDR2 FYNNEI. This chain's CDR3 is CASSAGQTIYEQYF. Here the CDR3 DNA reads TGTGCCAGCAGTGCAGGACAGACGATATACGAGCAGTACTTC.

In its sample, this clonotype was seen many times. V and J are TRBV25-1 and TRBJ2-2; a possible D gene is TRBD1 (5 bases). From germline, CDR1 is MGHDK and CDR2 SYGVNS. V was shortened by 3 bases and J by 0 bases, with 11 bases between the two germline ends. CDR3 size: 16 residues. The CDR3 region has the DNA TGTGCCAGCAGTGACTTGACAGACCCGAACACCGGGGAGCTGTTTTTT. Amino acids: CASSDLTDPNTGELFF.